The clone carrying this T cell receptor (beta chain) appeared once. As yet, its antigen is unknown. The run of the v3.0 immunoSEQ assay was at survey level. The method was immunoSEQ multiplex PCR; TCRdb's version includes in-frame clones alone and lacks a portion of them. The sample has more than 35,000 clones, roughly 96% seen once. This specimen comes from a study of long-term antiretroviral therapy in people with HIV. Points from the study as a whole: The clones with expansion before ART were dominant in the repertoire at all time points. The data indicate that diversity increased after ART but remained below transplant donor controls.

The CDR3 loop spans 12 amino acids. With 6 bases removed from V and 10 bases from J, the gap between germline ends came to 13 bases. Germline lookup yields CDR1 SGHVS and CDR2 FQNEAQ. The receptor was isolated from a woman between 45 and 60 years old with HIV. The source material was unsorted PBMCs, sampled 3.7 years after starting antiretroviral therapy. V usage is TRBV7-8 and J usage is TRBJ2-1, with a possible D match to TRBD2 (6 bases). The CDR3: CASSFPGLEQFF. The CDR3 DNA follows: TGTGCCAGCAGTTTTCCTGGACTAGAGCAGTTCTTC. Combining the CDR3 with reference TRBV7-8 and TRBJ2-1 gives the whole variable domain GAGVSQSPRYKVAKRGQDVALRCDPISGHVSLFWYQQALGQGPEFLTYFQNEAQLDKSGLPSDRFFAERPEGSVSTLKIQRTQQEDSAVYLCASSFPGLEQFFGPGTRLTVL.